This TCR beta chain was sequenced for a study of OX40 agonist ivuxolimab in advanced cancers. Study context: Earlier anti-PD-1, anti-PD-L1 or anti-CTLA-4 therapy was permitted; less than 50% had received some.

Using immunoSEQ multiplex PCR, the repertoire was profiled, and TCRdb retains in-frame clones only, with some absent. Of 60,000 to 80,000 clones listed, roughly 85% are singletons. The CDR3 covers 14 residues. Germline V gene lookup returns CDR1 MNHEY and CDR2 SVGAGI. The trim removed 5 bases at V and 5 bases at J, leaving 5 bases unmatched. The clonotype originates from an adult with an advanced solid tumor such as melanoma, head and neck, liver or kidney cancer. The chain joins TRBV6-5 to TRBJ1-4; 7 bases agree with TRBD1. The material was CD4+ or CD8+ T cells sorted from blood, obtained in a trial of the OX40 agonist ivuxolimab. The CDR3 region has the DNA TGTGCCAGCAGTAGACAGGGAAGGAATGAAAAACTGTTTTTT. Translated: CASSRQGRNEKLFF.